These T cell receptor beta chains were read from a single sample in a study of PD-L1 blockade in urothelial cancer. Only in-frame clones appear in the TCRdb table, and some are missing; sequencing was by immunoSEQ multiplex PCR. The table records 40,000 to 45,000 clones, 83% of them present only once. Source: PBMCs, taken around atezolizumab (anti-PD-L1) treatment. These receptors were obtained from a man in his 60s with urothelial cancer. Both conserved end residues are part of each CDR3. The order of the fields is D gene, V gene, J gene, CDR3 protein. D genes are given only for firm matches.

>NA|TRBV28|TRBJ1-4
CAAQPTGVNEKLFF
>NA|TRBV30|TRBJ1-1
CAWSDVRWLNTEAFF
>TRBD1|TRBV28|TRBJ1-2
CASSDTGGVFLGGYTF
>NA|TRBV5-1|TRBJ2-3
CASSSGQISTDTQYF
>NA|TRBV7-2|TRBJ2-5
CASSLRHGRETQYF
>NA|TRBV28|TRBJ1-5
CASSLLGADDQPQHF
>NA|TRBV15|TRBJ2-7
CATSRDLAGGNEQYF
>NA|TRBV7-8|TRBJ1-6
CASTVDYNSPLHF
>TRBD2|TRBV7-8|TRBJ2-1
CASSLSGLGNEQFF
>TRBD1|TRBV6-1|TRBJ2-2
CASRLDRATGELFF
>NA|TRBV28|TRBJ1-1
CASSQGQNTEAFF
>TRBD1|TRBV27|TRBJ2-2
CASSLTGDRELFF
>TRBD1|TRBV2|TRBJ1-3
CASTGQASTIYF
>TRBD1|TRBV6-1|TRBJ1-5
CATDLQTGRDQPQHF
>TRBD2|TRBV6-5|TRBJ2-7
CASKYSGGTSYEQYF
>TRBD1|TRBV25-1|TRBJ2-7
CASSRQGSYEQYF
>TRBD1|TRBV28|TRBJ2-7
CASSYPAGGEQYF
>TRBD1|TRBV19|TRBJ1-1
CASSIDRQGPTEAFF
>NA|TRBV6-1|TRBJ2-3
CASSEAQGAATDTQYF
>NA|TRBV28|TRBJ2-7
CASSLFRVGYEQYF
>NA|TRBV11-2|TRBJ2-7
CASRATLVREQYF
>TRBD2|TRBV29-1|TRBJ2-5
CSVGFTSGAQETQYF
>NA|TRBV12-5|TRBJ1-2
CASGLAPYGYTF
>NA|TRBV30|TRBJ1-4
CAWGQQGDEKLFF
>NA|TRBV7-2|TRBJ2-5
CASSFRGETQYF
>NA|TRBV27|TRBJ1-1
CASSPPTGFTEAFF
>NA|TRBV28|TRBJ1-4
CASSGFGTNEKLFF
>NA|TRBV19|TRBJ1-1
CASSIGGGSTTEAFF
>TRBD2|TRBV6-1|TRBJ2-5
CASRRLASGETQYF
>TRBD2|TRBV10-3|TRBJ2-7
CAIRTTSGYEQYF
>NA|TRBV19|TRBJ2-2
CASRQAIGTTNTGELFF
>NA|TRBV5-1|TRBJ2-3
CASSESSSTDTQYF
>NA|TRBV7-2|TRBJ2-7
CASSLATGRTADEQYF
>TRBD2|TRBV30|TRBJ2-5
CAWSLTGGETQYF
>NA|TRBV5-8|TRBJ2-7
CASSSPGGRYEQYF
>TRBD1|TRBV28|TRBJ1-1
CATAEGADTEAFF
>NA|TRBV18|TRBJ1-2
CASSRGHGYTF
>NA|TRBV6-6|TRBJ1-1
CASSYGAEKMNTEAFF
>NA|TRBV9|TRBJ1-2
CASSVAVASNYGYTF
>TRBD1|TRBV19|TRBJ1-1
CASTTGDKSTEAFF
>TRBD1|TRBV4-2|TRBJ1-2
CASSQTQDRDADGYTF
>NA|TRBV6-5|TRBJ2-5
CASSYSRTPAGAQYF
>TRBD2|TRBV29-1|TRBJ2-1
CSVGGGIYNEQFF
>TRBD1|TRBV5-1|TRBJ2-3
CASSLGGQQSTDTQYF
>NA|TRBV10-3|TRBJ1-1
CAISEGRGLNTEAFF
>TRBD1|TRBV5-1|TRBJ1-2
CASSSPPGQAAPFDGYTF
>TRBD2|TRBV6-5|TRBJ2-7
CASSRAGGQYEQYF
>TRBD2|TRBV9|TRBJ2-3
CASSAALTSGGTDTQYF
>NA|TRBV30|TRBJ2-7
CASNMMDRQDSYEQYF
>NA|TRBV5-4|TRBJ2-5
CASSLRSAFVETQYF
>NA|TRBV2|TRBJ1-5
CASSAVGADQPQHF
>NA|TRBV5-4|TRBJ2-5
CASSLGGTGQETQYF
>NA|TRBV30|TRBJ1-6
CAWSDSNSPLHF
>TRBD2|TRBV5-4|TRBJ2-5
CASSLVVAGVHQETQYF
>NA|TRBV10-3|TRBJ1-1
CAISGGRSDEAFF
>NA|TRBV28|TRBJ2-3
CASTSRHTDTQYF
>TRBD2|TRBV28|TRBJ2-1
CATRTSGDNEQFF